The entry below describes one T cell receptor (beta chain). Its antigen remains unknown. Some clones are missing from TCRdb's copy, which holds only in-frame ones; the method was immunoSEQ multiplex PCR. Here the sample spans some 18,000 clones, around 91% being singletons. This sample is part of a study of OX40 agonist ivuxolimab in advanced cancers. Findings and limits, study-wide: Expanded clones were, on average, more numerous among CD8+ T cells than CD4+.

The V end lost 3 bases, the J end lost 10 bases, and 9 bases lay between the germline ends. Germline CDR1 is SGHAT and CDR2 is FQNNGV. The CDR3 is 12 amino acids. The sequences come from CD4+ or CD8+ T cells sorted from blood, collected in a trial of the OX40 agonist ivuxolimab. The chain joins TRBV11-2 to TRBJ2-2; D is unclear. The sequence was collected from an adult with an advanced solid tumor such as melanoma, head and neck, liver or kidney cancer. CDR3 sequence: CASSFGFKELFF. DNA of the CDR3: TGTGCCAGCAGCTTTGGCTTTAAGGAGCTGTTTTTT.